One and the same sample provided the 24 T cell receptor beta chains below, sequenced in a study of regulatory T cells in long-lasting Graves disease. Time point denoted: newly diagnosed GD, antithyroid drugs for less than 3 months. Isolated PBMC RNA provided the starting material for the TCR library. Combining iRepertoire HTBI primers with Arm-PCR of CDR3 regions, the authors built TCR beta libraries. MiXCR, applied by TCRdb to the multiplex PCR reads, yields one record per CDR3 protein. The data hold over 500,000 distinct CDR3 sequences, with around 15% observed a single time. These records were also assigned to another study, of T cells in Graves' hyperthyroidism and ophthalmopathy.

This material consisted of peripheral blood mononuclear cells (PBMCs), taken at new diagnosis, from a patient treated with antithyroid drugs. These receptors all stem from a woman younger than 45 with Graves disease.

At least ten counts were recorded for this clonotype. The chain carries TRBV28 and TRBJ2-7, with D perhaps being TRBD1 or TRBD2 (5 bases each). V lost 7 bases and J 6 bases, leaving 16 bases between the germline ends. CDR3 length: 13 amino acids. The germline V gene encodes CDR1 MDHEN and CDR2 SYDVKM. The CDR3 bases are TGTGCCAGCATACGGGACCTCCAAGGCGAGCAGTACTTC. Residues: CASIRDLQGEQYF.

In this sample, this clonotype turned up many times. The gene calls are TRBV28 and TRBJ1-5, with TRBD1 matching over 10 bases. From germline, CDR1 is MDHEN and CDR2 SYDVKM. The V gene end was trimmed by 6 bases and the J gene end by 7 bases; junction bases not matched to a gene: 15. CDR3 length: 17 residues. CDR3 DNA: TGTGCCAGCAGAAGTAGGGGGACAGGGGTTATGCGCCAGCCCCAGCATTTT. Translation: CASRSRGTGVMRQPQHF.

This clonotype was recorded at least ten times. The chain is built from TRBV2 and TRBJ1-2; maybe TRBD1 (6 bases). The germline V gene encodes CDR1 SNHLY and CDR2 FYNNEI. The CDR3 runs to 14 residues. The ends were cut back, 3 bases at V and 4 bases at J, with 12 bases in the middle. CDR3 DNA: TGTGCCAGCAGTGACGACGGGACACTCTATGGCTACACCTTC. It translates to CASSDDGTLYGYTF.

This clonotype was observed at least ten times. The rearrangement links TRBV11-2 to TRBJ2-1; perhaps TRBD2 as D (6 bases). The CDR3 covers 16 residues. Germline CDR1 and CDR2: SGHAT and FQNNGV. Between the trimmed V and J ends, which lost 5 bases and 1 base, there was a span of 15 bases. CDR3 nucleotides: TGTGCCAGCAGCCCCGGGCTAGCGAGTTCCTACAATGAGCAGTTCTTC. This translates into CASSPGLASSYNEQFF. The full variable domain, its missing parts supplied by reference TRBV11-2 and TRBJ2-1, is EAGVAQSPRYKIIEKRQSVAFWCNPISGHATLYWYQQILGQGPKLLIQFQNNGVVDDSQLPKDRFSAERLKGVDSTLKIQPAKLEDSAVYLCASSPGLASSYNEQFFGPGTRLTVL.

The chain carries TRBV11-2 and TRBJ2-2, with 8 bases that match TRBD1. The germline V gene has CDR1 SGHAT and CDR2 FQNNGV. The CDR3 loop spans 18 amino acids. The trim removed 2 bases at V and 0 bases at J, leaving 8 bases unmatched. Written as DNA, the CDR3 is TGTGCCAGCAGCTTACCCCACCGGGACAGGACGAACACCGGGGAGCTGTTTTTT. Translating it yields CASSLPHRDRTNTGELFF.

V gene TRBV7-9 combines with J gene TRBJ1-4; possibly TRBD1 for D (5 bases). V was pared by 11 bases and J by 4 bases, with 17 bases between. CDR3 length equals 14 residues. CDR1 and CDR2 (germline): SEHNR, FQNEAQ (reference sequence). In DNA form, the CDR3 reads TGTGCCTGGAGTAAACAGGCTGATAATGAAAAACTGTTTTTT. This codes for CAWSKQADNEKLFF.

This clonotype was seen repeatedly, ten times or more. The J gene is TRBJ1-2, the V gene TRBV24-1; unclear D gene. Germline V gives CDR1 KGHDR, CDR2 SFDVKD. Trimming cost V 3 bases and J 5 bases, with 6 bases left between them. CDR3 length equals 12 residues. For the CDR3, the DNA is TGTGCCACCAGTGATGGGGATTATGGCTACACCTTC. It translates to CATSDGDYGYTF.

This clonotype was recorded at least ten times. DNA of the CDR3: TGTGCCAGCAGCTGGAACAGGGGGAATGAGCAGTTCTTC. As protein: CASSWNRGNEQFF. V is TRBV7-8 and J is TRBJ2-1, with 8 bases identical to TRBD1. The CDR3 has 13 residues. Germline CDR1 is SGHVS and CDR2 is FQNEAQ. The trim removed 4 bases at V and 7 bases at J, leaving 3 bases unmatched.

The chain has TRBV7-2 and TRBJ2-1; weak D call: TRBD2 (5 bases). Germline V gives CDR1 SGHTA, CDR2 FQGNSA. This CDR3 region has 16 residues. V was clipped by 5 bases and J by 0 bases, with 14 bases between them. This chain's CDR3 is CASSRALGSSYNEQFF. In DNA form, the CDR3 reads TGTGCCAGCAGCCGGGCACTTGGGAGCTCCTACAATGAGCAGTTCTTC. Supplemented by reference TRBV7-2 and TRBJ2-1, the full variable domain reads GAGVSQSPSNKVTEKGKDVELRCDPISGHTALYWYRQSLGQGLEFLIYFQGNSAPDKSGLPSDRFSAERTGGSVSTLTIQRTQQEDSAVYLCASSRALGSSYNEQFFGPGTRLTVL.

Worth noting for this clonotype: This could be a read error, since a much larger clone is one nucleotide away. The rearrangement links TRBV28 to TRBJ1-2, with D possibly matching TRBD1 (6 bases). V was clipped by 4 bases and J by 2 bases, with 20 bases between them. This CDR3 spans 17 amino acids. Germline values: CDR1 MDHEN, CDR2 SYDVKM. This CDR3 reads CASSYGGAGFLNYGYTF. The CDR3 bases are TGTGCCAGCAGTTATGGGGGCGCGGGATTTCTCAACTATGGCTACACCTTC.

This clonotype has just a few counts. The rearrangement uses TRBV12-3 or TRBV12-4 and TRBJ2-7, with TRBD2 identical over 7 bases. The CDR3 contains 17 residues. Unmatched junction bases numbered 19, after V lost 8 bases and J lost 3 bases. The CDR3 DNA reads TGTGCCAGCTCACCCCTCCCCCTAGCGGATATATACTACGAGCAGTACTTC. Amino acids: CASSPLPLADIYYEQYF.

The chain joins TRBV5-1 to TRBJ2-7, with TRBD1 identical over 8 bases. After removal of 8 bases from V and 3 bases from J, the junction contained 4 bases not matched to a gene. CDR1 and CDR2 (germline): SGHRS, YFSETQ. CDR3 length: 12 amino acids. The CDR3 nucleotides read TGCGCCAGTATCGGACAGGGCTACGAGCAGTACTTC. Translation: CASIGQGYEQYF.

Turning to this clonotype: With a much larger clone just one base away, this may be a read error. Since the CDR3 does not end with the conserved phenylalanine or tryptophan, this likely comes from a read error. The chain links TRBV20-1 to TRBJ1-5; D is unclear. There are 15 residues in the CDR3. CDR1 is DFQATT, CDR2 SNEGSKA, per germline (reference sequence). Trimming pared 5 bases from V and 2 bases from J, leaving 16 bases between. In nucleotides, the CDR3 is TGCAGTGCTCCGGAACCCAAACAAGGCAATCAGCCCCAGCATTCT. Translated, it gives CSAPEPKQGNQPQHS.

This clonotype was recorded at least ten times. The chain joins TRBV12-3 or TRBV12-4 to TRBJ1-1; TRBD1 agrees at 7 bases. The CDR3 runs to 16 residues. Trimming took 6 bases from V and 1 from J; bases not matched to a gene: 11. Here the CDR3 DNA reads TGTGCCAGCAGGATCCTTACCGGGACAGAGAACACTGAAGCTTTCTTT. Encoded protein: CASRILTGTENTEAFF.

This clonotype was recorded many times. The chain combines TRBV12-3 or TRBV12-4 with TRBJ2-1; D call uncertain. The CDR3 loop spans 13 amino acids. V was clipped by 1 base and J by 8 bases, with 9 bases between them. CDR3 sequence (DNA): TGTGCCAGCAGTTTAGAGTTCTCGGATGAGCAGTTCTTC. This sequence encodes CASSLEFSDEQFF.

Remarks on this clonotype: This sequence may be a read error, since a much larger clone differs from it by one base. The rearrangement uses TRBV6-1 and TRBJ1-1, with D unclear. From germline, CDR1 is MNHNS and CDR2 SASEGT. The CDR3 covers 14 residues. The CDR3 nucleotides are TGTGCCAGCAGTAAAGCCAGAAAGGACACTGAAGCTTTCTTT. Translating it yields CASSKARKDTEAFF.

This clonotype was counted ten times or more. The gene calls are TRBV13 and TRBJ1-2; a possible D gene is TRBD1 (5 bases). V lost 5 bases to trimming and J lost 5 bases, with 9 bases between them. Germline CDR1 and CDR2: PRHDT and FYEKMQ (reference sequence). The CDR3 contains 12 residues. CDR3 in amino acids: CASSSPGYGYTF. The DNA for the CDR3 is TGTGCCAGCAGCAGCCCAGGGTATGGCTACACCTTC. Full variable domain (remainder filled in from reference TRBV13 and TRBJ1-2): AAGVIQSPRHLIKEKRETATLKCYPIPRHDTVYWYQQGPGQDPQFLISFYEKMQSDKGSIPDRFSAQQFSDYHSELNMSSLELGDSALYFCASSSPGYGYTFGSGTRLTVV.

At least ten counts were recorded for this clonotype. The chain joins TRBV11-2 to TRBJ2-3, with D perhaps TRBD2 (6 bases). The CDR3 contains 15 residues. Germline CDR1 SGHAT, CDR2 FQNNGV. Deletions cut 5 bases from V and 8 bases from J, with 20 bases between. This CDR3 is CASSGLKGRRGTQYF. Written as DNA, the CDR3 is TGTGCCAGCAGCGGACTCAAGGGCCGGCGGGGTACGCAGTATTTT.

This clonotype has at least ten counts. The rearrangement uses TRBV7-2 and TRBJ2-2; 7 nucleotides agree with TRBD1. V dropped 1 base and J dropped 7; count of bases not matched to a gene: 3. The CDR3 has 14 amino acids. Germline-derived CDR1 and CDR2 are SGHTA and FQGNSA. For the CDR3, the DNA is TGTGCCAGCAGCTTAGGACAGGGAATCGGGGAGCTGTTTTTT. Translated: CASSLGQGIGELFF.

Comment on this clonotype: A single base separates this from a much larger clone, so it may be a read error. The chain carries TRBV5-1 and TRBJ2-2; no clear D. The germline CDR1 and CDR2 sequences are SGHRS and YFSETQ. The CDR3 is 14 residues long. The DNA of the CDR3 is TGCGCCAGCAGCTTTAATCGGAACACCAGGGAGCTGTTTTTT. Protein sequence: CASSFNRNTRELFF.

This rearrangement joins TRBV19 to TRBJ2-5; D possibly matches TRBD1 or TRBD2 (6 bases each). Germline CDR1 and CDR2: LNHDA and SQIVND (reference sequence). The V end lost 6 bases, the J end lost 5 bases, and 13 bases lay between the germline ends. This CDR3 is built from 13 residues. The CDR3 coding sequence is TGTGCCAGTAGACAGGGAGGATTGGAGACCCAGTACTTC. The encoded protein is CASRQGGLETQYF.

This clonotype was counted at least ten times. The chain combines TRBV6-1 with TRBJ1-5; possibly TRBD1 for D (5 bases). There are 15 residues in the CDR3. Germline lookup yields CDR1 MNHNS and CDR2 SASEGT. V lost 4 bases to trimming and J lost 4 bases, with 14 bases between them. The CDR3, as DNA: TGTGCCAGCAGTGGCAGGACACAAGGGAATCAGCCCCAGCATTTT. It translates to CASSGRTQGNQPQHF.

This clonotype has more than one count but fewer than ten. This sequence joins TRBV5-1 and TRBJ2-2; the match to TRBD2 covers 12 bases. V was pared by 8 bases and J by 4 bases, with 9 bases of the junction left unmatched. CDR3 length: 16 amino acids. Per the germline V gene, CDR1 is SGHRS and CDR2 is YFSETQ. This CDR3 reads CASSTSGRGSTGELFF. In DNA form, the CDR3 reads TGCGCCAGTTCGACTAGCGGGAGAGGGAGCACCGGGGAGCTGTTTTTT.

Only a few counts were recorded for this clonotype. The J gene is TRBJ2-2, the V gene TRBV7-9; 10 bases align to TRBD1. J gave up 0 bases and V 4 bases, and 2 bases lay outside the gene matches. Germline assignment: CDR1 SEHNR and CDR2 FQNEAQ (reference sequence). The CDR3 sequence is 16 residues long. CDR3 bases: TGTGCCAGCAGCTCGGGACAGGGGTCGAACACCGGGGAGCTGTTTTTT. The encoded protein is CASSSGQGSNTGELFF.